A selection of T cell receptor beta chains follows, all from one sample in a study of Graves' ophthalmopathy and Graves' hyperthyroidism. TCRdb ran MiXCR on the multiplex PCR reads and lists one entry per CDR3 protein. The table has about 420,000 distinct CDR3 sequences, 21% seen once. What was sequenced was peripheral blood. All receptors derive from a woman between 18 and 29 years old with stable Graves' hyperthyroidism. CDR3s include the opening cysteine and the closing phenylalanine or tryptophan. Each record gives: D gene, J gene, V gene, clone size, CDR3 protein, CDR3 DNA. The D gene is left open where the match is weak. Clone size appears in some rows only: once, few, many, or a class for an expanded clone.

>.|TRBJ1-1|TRBV6-1|many
CASRGLIGAFF
TGTGCCAGCAGGGGTCTGATCGGGGCTTTCTTT
>TRBD1|TRBJ2-2|TRBV2|few
CARGTGSNTGELFF
TGTGCCAGGGGGACAGGATCCAACACCGGGGAGCTGTTTTTT
>.|TRBJ2-2|TRBV12-3/TRBV12-4|many
CASSFNRFSGELFF
TGTGCCAGCAGCTTTAATAGATTCTCCGGGGAGCTGTTTTTT
>.|TRBJ2-7|TRBV12-3/TRBV12-4|many
CASSETGTDPSYEQYF
TGTGCCAGCAGTGAGACCGGGACGGACCCCTCCTACGAGCAGTACTTC
>TRBD2|TRBJ2-2|TRBV20-1|many
CSARGTRGNTGELFF
TGCAGTGCTAGAGGGACTAGGGGTAACACCGGGGAGCTGTTTTTT
>.|TRBJ1-1|TRBV30|.
CAWSGLQVGTEAFF
TGTGCCTGGAGTGGACTACAGGTCGGCACTGAAGCTTTCTTT
>TRBD2|TRBJ2-7|TRBV11-2|many
CASSLLGLAGGDRGEQYF
TGTGCCAGCAGCTTATTGGGACTAGCGGGAGGGGATCGGGGCGAGCAGTACTTC
>TRBD1|TRBJ1-6|TRBV18|.
CASSLTSRGYNSPLHF
TGTGCCAGCTCACTCACCTCCAGGGGGTACAATTCACCCCTCCACTTT
>TRBD1|TRBJ1-6|TRBV2|many
CASEPGQGNSPLHF
TGTGCCAGCGAACCGGGACAGGGTAATTCACCCCTCCACTTT
>TRBD1|TRBJ1-5|TRBV28|many
CASSSFWTGSNQPQHF
TGTGCCAGCAGTTCATTCTGGACAGGGAGCAATCAGCCCCAGCATTTT
>.|TRBJ2-5|TRBV27|many
CASSPMTGQETQYF
TGTGCCAGCAGTCCCATGACAGGCCAAGAGACCCAGTACTTC
>TRBD2|TRBJ2-7|TRBV20-1|many
CSARYSGRISEQYF
TGCAGTGCTCGATATAGCGGGAGAATTTCCGAGCAGTACTTC
>.|TRBJ2-2|TRBV28|many
CASSSPNAGELFF
TGTGCCAGCAGTTCCCCAAATGCCGGGGAGCTGTTTTTT
>TRBD1|TRBJ2-2|TRBV27|.
CASSETGFGGELFF
TGTGCCAGCAGCGAGACAGGGTTTGGCGGGGAGCTGTTTTTT
>.|TRBJ1-2|TRBV4-1|.
CASSQDRSRNYGYTF
TGCGCCAGCAGCCAAGATAGGAGCAGGAACTATGGCTACACCTTC
>TRBD1|TRBJ2-7|TRBV7-9|many
CASSLRGDRGRYEQYF
TGTGCCAGCAGCTTACGTGGGGACAGGGGAAGGTACGAGCAGTACTTC
>.|TRBJ1-5|TRBV30|many
CAWSVGGNYQPQHF
TGTGCCTGGAGTGTGGGGGGGAATTATCAGCCCCAGCATTTT
>.|TRBJ1-1|TRBV5-6|.
CAARRGMNTEAFF
TGTGCGGCGAGAAGGGGGATGAACACTGAAGCTTTCTTT
>TRBD1|TRBJ2-7|TRBV28|many
CASSPLPGQGSVYEQYF
TGTGCCAGCAGTCCCTTACCGGGACAGGGATCCGTATACGAGCAGTACTTC
>.|TRBJ1-2|TRBV29-1|.
CSADGIPGNYGYTF
TGCAGCGCCGACGGGATCCCGGGCAACTATGGCTACACCTTC
>.|TRBJ2-5|TRBV5-1|.
CASSSAGLEETQYF
TGCGCCAGCAGCTCGGCGGGTCTCGAAGAGACCCAGTACTTC
>.|TRBJ1-6|TRBV27|few
CASTEAILQGEVNSPLHF
TGTGCCAGCACCGAAGCAATATTACAGGGAGAGGTTAATTCACCCCTCCACTTT
>.|TRBJ1-2|TRBV12-3/TRBV12-4|.
CASSPTPNYGYTF
TGTGCCAGCAGTCCCACCCCCAACTATGGCTACACCTTC